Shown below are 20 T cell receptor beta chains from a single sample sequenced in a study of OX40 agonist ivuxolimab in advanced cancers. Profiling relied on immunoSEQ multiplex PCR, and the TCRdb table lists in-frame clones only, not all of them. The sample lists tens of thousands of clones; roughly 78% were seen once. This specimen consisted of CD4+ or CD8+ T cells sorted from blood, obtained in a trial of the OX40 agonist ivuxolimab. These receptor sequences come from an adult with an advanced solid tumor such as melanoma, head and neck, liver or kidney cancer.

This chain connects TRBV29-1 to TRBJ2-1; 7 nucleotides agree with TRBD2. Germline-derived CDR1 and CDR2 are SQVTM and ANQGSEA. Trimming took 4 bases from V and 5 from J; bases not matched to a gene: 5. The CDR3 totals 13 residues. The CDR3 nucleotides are TGCAGCGTTGGCCCTAGCGGTGACAATGAGCAGTTCTTC. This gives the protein CSVGPSGDNEQFF.

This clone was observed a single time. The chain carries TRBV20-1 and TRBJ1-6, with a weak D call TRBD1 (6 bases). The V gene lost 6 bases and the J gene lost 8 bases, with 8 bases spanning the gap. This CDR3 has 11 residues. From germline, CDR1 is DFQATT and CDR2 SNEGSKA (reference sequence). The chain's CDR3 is CSAAGDSPLHF. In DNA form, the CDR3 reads TGCAGTGCGGCAGGGGATTCACCCCTCCACTTT.

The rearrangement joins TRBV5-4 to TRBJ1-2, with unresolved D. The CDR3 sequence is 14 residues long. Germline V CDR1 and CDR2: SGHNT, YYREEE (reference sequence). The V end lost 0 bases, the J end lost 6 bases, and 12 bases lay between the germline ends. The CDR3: CASSLGLVGNGYTF. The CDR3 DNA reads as TGTGCCAGCAGCTTGGGGTTAGTAGGTAATGGCTACACCTTC.

CDR3 loop: CASSRSRDTEAFF. The CDR3 DNA reads TGTGCCAGCAGCCGCAGTAGGGACACTGAAGCTTTCTTT. The chain carries TRBV7-8 and TRBJ1-1; D ambiguous. The CDR3 is 13 residues long. Deletions cut 5 bases from V and 3 bases from J, with 10 bases between. The germline V gene encodes CDR1 SGHVS and CDR2 FQNEAQ.

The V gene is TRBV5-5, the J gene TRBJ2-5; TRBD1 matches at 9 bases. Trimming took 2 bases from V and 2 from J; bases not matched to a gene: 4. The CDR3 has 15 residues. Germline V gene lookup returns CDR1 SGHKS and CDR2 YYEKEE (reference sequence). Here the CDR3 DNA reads TGTGCCAGCAGCTTACAGGGGGCGCGACAAGAGACCCAGTACTTC. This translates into CASSLQGARQETQYF.

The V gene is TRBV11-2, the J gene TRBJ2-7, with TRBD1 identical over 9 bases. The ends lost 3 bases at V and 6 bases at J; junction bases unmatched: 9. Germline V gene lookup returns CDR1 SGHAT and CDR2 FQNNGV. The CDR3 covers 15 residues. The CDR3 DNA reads TGTGCCAGCAGCTTTACTTCGGGACAGGGCACCGAGCAGTACTTC. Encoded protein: CASSFTSGQGTEQYF. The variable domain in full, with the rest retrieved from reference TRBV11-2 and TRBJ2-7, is EAGVAQSPRYKIIEKRQSVAFWCNPISGHATLYWYQQILGQGPKLLIQFQNNGVVDDSQLPKDRFSAERLKGVDSTLKIQPAKLEDSAVYLCASSFTSGQGTEQYFGPGTRLTVT.

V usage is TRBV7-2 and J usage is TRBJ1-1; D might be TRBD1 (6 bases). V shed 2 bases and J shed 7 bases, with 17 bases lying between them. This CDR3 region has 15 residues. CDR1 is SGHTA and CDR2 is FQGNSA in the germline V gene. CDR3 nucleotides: TGTGCCAGCAGCTTATCCGGGACAATGGTGGTTGAAGCTTTCTTT. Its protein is CASSLSGTMVVEAFF.

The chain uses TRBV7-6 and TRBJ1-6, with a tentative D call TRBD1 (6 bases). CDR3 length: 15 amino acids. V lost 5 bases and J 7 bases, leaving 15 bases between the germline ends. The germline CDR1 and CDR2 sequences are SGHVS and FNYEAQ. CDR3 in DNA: TGTGCCAGCAGCCCCGCCGAAAGGGGGAATTCACCCCTCCACTTT. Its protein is CASSPAERGNSPLHF.

CDR3 amino acids: CASSPGTATYEQYF. The CDR3 region has the DNA TGCGCCAGCAGCCCGGGGACGGCCACCTACGAGCAGTACTTC. The chain joins TRBV5-1 to TRBJ2-7, with D perhaps matching TRBD1 or TRBD2 (5 bases each). Germline V gene data show CDR1 as SGHRS and CDR2 as YFSETQ. Trimming stripped 4 bases from V and 2 bases from J, with 13 bases between. The length of the CDR3 is 14 residues. The variable domain in full, completed from reference TRBV5-1 and TRBJ2-7, reads KAGVTQTPRYLIKTRGQQVTLSCSPISGHRSVSWYQQTPGQGLQFLFEYFSETQRNKGNFPGRFSGRQFSNSRSEMNVSTLELGDSALYLCASSPGTATYEQYFGPGTRLTVT.

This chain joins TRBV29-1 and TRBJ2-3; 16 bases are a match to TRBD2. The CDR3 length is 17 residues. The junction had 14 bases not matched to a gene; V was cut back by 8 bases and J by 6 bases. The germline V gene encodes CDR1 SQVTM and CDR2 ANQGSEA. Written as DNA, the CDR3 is TGCAGCTTACGACCGGGACTAGCGGGGGGGCCCGCCGATACGCAGTATTTT. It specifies CSLRPGLAGGPADTQYF.

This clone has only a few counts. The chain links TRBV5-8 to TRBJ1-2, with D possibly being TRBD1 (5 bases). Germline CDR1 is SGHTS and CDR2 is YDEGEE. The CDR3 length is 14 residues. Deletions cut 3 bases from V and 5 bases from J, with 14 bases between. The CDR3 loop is CASSWKAGWYGYTF. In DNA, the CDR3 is TGTGCCAGCAGCTGGAAGGCAGGGTGGTATGGCTACACCTTC.

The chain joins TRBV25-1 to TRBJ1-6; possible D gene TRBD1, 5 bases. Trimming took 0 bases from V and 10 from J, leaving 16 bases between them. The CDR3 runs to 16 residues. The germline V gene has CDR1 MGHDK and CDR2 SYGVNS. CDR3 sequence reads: CASSEYRGGRESPLHF. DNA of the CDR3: TGTGCCAGCAGTGAATATAGAGGTGGCAGGGAGTCACCCCTCCACTTT.

The CDR3 is CASSTGVPNEKLFF. The CDR3 bases are TGCGCCAGCAGCACAGGGGTTCCTAATGAAAAACTGTTTTTT. The rearrangement uses TRBV5-1 and TRBJ1-4; 7 bases fit TRBD1. Trimming at V came to 4 bases and at J to 3 bases, leaving 3 bases not matched to a gene. The germline V gene has CDR1 SGHRS and CDR2 YFSETQ. CDR3 length: 14 amino acids.

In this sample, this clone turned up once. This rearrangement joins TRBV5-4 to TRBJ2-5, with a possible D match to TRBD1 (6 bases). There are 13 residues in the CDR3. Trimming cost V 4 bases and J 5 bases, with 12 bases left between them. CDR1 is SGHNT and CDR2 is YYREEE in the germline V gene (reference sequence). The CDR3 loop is CASSRQGWETQYF. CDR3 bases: TGTGCCAGCAGCCGCCAGGGGTGGGAGACCCAGTACTTC.

The CDR3 reads CASSLGGRDYEQYF. As DNA, the CDR3 is TGCGCCAGCAGCTTGGGAGGCAGGGACTACGAGCAGTACTTC. V gene TRBV5-1 combines with J gene TRBJ2-7; possible D gene TRBD1, 5 bases. CDR1 SGHRS and CDR2 YFSETQ come from the germline V gene. The germline V and J ends were trimmed by 0 bases and 3 bases, with 10 bases remaining between them. This CDR3 has 14 residues.

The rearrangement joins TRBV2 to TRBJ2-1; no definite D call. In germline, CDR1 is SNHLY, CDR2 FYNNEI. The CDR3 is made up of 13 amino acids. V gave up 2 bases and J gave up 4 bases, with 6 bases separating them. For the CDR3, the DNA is TGTGCCAGCAGTGAACAGGTGTACAATGAGCAGTTCTTC. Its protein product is CASSEQVYNEQFF.

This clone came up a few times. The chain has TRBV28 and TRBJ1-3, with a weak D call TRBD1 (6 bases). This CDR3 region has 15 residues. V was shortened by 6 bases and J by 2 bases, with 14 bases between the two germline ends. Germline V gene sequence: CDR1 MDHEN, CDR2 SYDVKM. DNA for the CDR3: TGTGCCAGCAGGAAACAGGGCGGGACTGGAAACACCATATATTTT. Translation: CASRKQGGTGNTIYF.

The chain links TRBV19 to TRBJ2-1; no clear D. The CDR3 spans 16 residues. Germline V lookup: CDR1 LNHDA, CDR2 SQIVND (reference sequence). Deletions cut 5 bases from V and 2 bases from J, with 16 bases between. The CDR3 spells CASSPMGGTTYNEQFF. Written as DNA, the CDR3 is TGTGCCAGTAGTCCCATGGGCGGAACGACCTACAATGAGCAGTTCTTC.

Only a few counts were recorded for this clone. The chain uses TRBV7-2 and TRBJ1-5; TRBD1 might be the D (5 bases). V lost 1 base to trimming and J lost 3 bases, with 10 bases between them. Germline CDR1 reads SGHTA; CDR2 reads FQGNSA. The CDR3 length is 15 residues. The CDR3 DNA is TGTGCCAGCAGCTTAGACCCCAGGGACAATCAGCCCCAGCATTTT. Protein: CASSLDPRDNQPQHF. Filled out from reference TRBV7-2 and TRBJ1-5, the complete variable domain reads GAGVSQSPSNKVTEKGKDVELRCDPISGHTALYWYRQSLGQGLEFLIYFQGNSAPDKSGLPSDRFSAERTGGSVSTLTIQRTQQEDSAVYLCASSLDPRDNQPQHFGDGTRLSIL.

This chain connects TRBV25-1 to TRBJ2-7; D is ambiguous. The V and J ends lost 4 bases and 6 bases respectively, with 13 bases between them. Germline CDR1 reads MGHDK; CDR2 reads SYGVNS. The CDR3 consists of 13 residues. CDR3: CASSGWLSVEQYF. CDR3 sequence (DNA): TGTGCCAGCAGTGGATGGCTTTCGGTCGAGCAGTACTTC.